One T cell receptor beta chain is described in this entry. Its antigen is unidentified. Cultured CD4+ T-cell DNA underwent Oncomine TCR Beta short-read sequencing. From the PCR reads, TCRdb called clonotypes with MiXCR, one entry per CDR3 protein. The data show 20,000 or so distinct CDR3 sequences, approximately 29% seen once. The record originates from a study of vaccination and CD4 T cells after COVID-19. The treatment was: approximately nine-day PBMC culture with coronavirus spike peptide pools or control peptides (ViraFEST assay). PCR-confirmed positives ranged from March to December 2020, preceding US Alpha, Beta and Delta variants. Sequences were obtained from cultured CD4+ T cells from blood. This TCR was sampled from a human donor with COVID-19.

Here the CDR3 reads CASSRPSTDTQYF. As DNA, the CDR3 is TGTGCCAGTAGTCGGCCGAGTACAGATACGCAGTATTTT. The J gene is TRBJ2-3, the V gene TRBV19; D call uncertain. This CDR3 has 13 amino acids. The V gene lost 5 bases and the J gene lost 3 bases, with 9 bases spanning the gap. CDR1 and CDR2 (germline): LNHDA, SQIVND (reference sequence). Drawing the rest from reference TRBV19 and TRBJ2-3, the complete variable domain is DGGITQSPKYLFRKEGQNVTLSCEQNLNHDAMYWYRQDPGQGLRLIYYSQIVNDFQKGDIAEGYSVSREKKESFPLTVTSAQKNPTAFYLCASSRPSTDTQYFGPGTRLTVL.